Following are 5 T cell receptor beta chains from one sample sequenced in a study of lymphopenia after photon versus proton radiotherapy. Produced via immunoSEQ multiplex PCR; TCRdb's table is partial and in-frame only. The sample lists 150,000 to 200,000 clones, roughly nine tenths seen once, with roughly 4.7% in the top ten. Sequences were derived from peripheral blood, sampled from a patient treated with photon-based radiotherapy. These receptors originate from a man aged 50-60 years with gastric cancer.

The chain recombines TRBV6-1 with TRBJ1-5; D might be TRBD1 (5 bases). V dropped 3 bases and J dropped 3 bases, with 12 bases sitting between them. CDR3 length: 15 amino acids. CDR1 is MNHNS, CDR2 SASEGT, per germline. In DNA, the CDR3 is TGTGCCAGCAGTGACGAGGGGTTGGCCAATCAGCCCCAGCATTTT. It encodes CASSDEGLANQPQHF.

This clone is a singleton in its sample. The genes are TRBV2 and TRBJ2-2; maybe TRBD1 (5 bases). The CDR3 loop spans 15 amino acids. In germline, CDR1 is SNHLY, CDR2 FYNNEI. The V and J ends lost 4 bases and 3 bases respectively, with 12 bases between them. CDR3 protein: CASSGRGRDTGELFF. The CDR3 DNA is TGTGCCAGCAGTGGAAGGGGTCGCGACACCGGGGAGCTGTTTTTT.

The J gene is TRBJ2-6, the V gene TRBV9; D not certain. The CDR3 contains 13 residues. The V gene's germline CDR1 is SGDLS and CDR2 YYNGEE. Trimming pared 3 bases from V and 4 bases from J, leaving 5 bases between. DNA of the CDR3: TGTGCCAGCAGCGGGACCGGGGCCAACGTCCTGACTTTC. Encoded protein: CASSGTGANVLTF.

V and J are TRBV23-1 and TRBJ1-5; D is possibly TRBD1 (6 bases). TRBV23-1 is known as an ORF, though its function is uncertain. Trimming took off 10 bases at V and 5 bases at J, with 21 bases between the two ends. The CDR3 sequence is 15 residues long. The CDR3 loop is CAIPGNRDLDQPQHF. Here the CDR3 DNA reads TGCGCCATCCCCGGAAACAGGGATTTGGATCAGCCCCAGCATTTT.

The chain links TRBV6-6 to TRBJ2-2, with 9 nucleotides matching TRBD1. The germline V gene encodes CDR1 MNHNY and CDR2 SVGAGI (reference sequence). The CDR3 runs to 13 residues. V lost 10 bases, J lost 4 bases, and 4 bases stayed unmatched. CDR3 region: CANGQGRTGELFF. The CDR3 bases are TGTGCCAACGGACAGGGGCGCACCGGGGAGCTGTTTTTT.